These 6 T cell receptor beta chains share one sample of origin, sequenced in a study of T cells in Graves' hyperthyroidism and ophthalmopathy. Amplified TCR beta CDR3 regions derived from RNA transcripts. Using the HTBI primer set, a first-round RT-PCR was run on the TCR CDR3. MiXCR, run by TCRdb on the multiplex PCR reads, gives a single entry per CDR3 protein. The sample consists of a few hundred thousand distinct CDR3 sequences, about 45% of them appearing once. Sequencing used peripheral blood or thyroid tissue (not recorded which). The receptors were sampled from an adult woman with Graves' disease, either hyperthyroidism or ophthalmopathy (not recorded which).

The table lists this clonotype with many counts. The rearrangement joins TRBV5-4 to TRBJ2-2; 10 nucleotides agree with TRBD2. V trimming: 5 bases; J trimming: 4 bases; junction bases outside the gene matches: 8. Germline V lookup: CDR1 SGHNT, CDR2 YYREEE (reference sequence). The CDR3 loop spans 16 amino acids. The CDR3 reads CASRGVGTSVTGELFF. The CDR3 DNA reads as TGTGCCAGCAGAGGAGTCGGGACTAGCGTCACCGGGGAGCTGTTTTTT.

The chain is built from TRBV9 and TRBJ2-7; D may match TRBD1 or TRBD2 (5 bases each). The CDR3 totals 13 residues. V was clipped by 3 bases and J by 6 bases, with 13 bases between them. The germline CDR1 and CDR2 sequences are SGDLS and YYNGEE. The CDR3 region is CASSGQGTSEQYF. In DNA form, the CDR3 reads TGTGCCAGCAGCGGGCAGGGTACTAGCGAGCAGTACTTC.

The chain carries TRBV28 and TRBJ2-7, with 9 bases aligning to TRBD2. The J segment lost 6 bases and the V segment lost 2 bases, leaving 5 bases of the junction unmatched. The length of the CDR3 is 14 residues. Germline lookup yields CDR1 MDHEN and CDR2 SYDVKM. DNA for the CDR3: TGTGCCAGCAGTTTAGGCGGGAGGGCGAGCGAGCAGTACTTC. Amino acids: CASSLGGRASEQYF. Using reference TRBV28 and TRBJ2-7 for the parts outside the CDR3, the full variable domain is DVKVTQSSRYLVKRTGEKVFLECVQDMDHENMFWYRQDPGLGLRLIYFSYDVKMKEKGDIPEGYSVSREKKERFSLILESASTNQTSMYLCASSLGGRASEQYFGPGTRLTVT.

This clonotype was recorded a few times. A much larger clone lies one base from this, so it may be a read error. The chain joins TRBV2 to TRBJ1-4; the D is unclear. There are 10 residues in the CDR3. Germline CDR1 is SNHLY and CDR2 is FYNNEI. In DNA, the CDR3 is TGTGCCAGCTCCTATGAAGAACTGTTTTTT. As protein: CASSYEELFF.

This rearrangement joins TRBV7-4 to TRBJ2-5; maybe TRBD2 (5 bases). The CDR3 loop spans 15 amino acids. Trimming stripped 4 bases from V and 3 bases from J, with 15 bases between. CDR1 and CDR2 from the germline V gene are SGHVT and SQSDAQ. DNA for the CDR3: TGTGCCAGCAGCTACCGTATAGCGTGGGAAGAGACCCAGTACTTC. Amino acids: CASSYRIAWEETQYF. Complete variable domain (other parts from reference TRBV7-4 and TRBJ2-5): GAGVSQSPRYKVAKRGRDVALRCDSISGHVTLYWYRQTLGQGSEVLTYSQSDAQRDKSGRPSGRFSAERPERSVSTLKIQRTEQGDSAVYLCASSYRIAWEETQYFGPGTRLLVL.

The CDR3 DNA reads TGTGCCACCAGCAGCTCCCCCGGGGTCGACGAAAAACTGTTTTTT. Translation: CATSSSPGVDEKLFF. The genes are TRBV15 and TRBJ1-4, with D uncertain. The ends were cut back, 3 bases at V and 8 bases at J, with 16 bases in the middle. The CDR3 covers 15 residues. Germline CDR1 is LNHNV and CDR2 is YYDKDF (reference sequence).